The sample holds a few counts of the clone carrying this T cell receptor (beta chain). Antigen: not known. This CDR3 is 13 amino acids long. The V end was cut by 2 bases, the J end by 5 bases, with 7 bases between. Germline assignment: CDR1 MGHDK and CDR2 SYGVNS. The treatment was: oral pan-JAK inhibitor, 5-10 mg twice daily. This sample is drawn from a study of CD8+ T cells in alopecia areata. At the level of the study: Those treated were given oral tofacitinib at 5 to 10 mg twice daily.

Regarding the study as a whole: Within the top 100, expanded CD8+ clones significantly decreased with tofacitinib, as did scalp clonality. Normal-skin resident alphabeta T cells also appear among scalp sample sequences. The study found TCR sharing across patients less clear than in mice, possibly for HLA reasons.

RNA was extracted and reverse transcribed into cDNA as the sequencing template. The protocol was immunoSEQ multiplex PCR, while the TCRdb copy is restricted to in-frame clones and leaves out a portion. The sample records about 200,000 clones, more than 30% being singletons. The sequence derives from a human donor with alopecia areata. This chain links TRBV25-1 with TRBJ2-1; D is undetermined. The sample here was CD4+ T cells sorted from blood, taken at week 34, from a patient treated with tofacitinib. The CDR3 reads CASSEQTDNEQFF. The CDR3 DNA follows: TGTGCCAGCAGTGAACAGACCGACAATGAGCAGTTCTTC.